The sequence of this TCR beta chain was determined in a study of graft-versus-host responses after intestinal transplantation. There are 14 residues in the CDR3. CDR1 and CDR2 (germline): LNHDA, SQIVND (reference sequence). V lost 1 base, J lost 5 bases, and 2 bases stayed unmatched. Regarding the study as a whole: In patients with graft-donor T cell macrochimerism, allograft graft-versus-host to host-versus-graft clonal ratios were high.

Assay: immunoSEQ multiplex PCR; the TCRdb copy retains only in-frame clones and omits some. The table lists around 100,000 clones, 90% to 95% of them singletons, with 0.9% to 1.5% in the top ten. Of note for this clone: What it binds is not known.

The sequencing here drew on unstimulated CD8+ T cells sorted from spleen or lymph node cells, taken before intestinal transplant. The chain joins TRBV19 to TRBJ2-5, with 9 bases lining up with TRBD1. The sequence derives from a human donor who received an intestinal transplant. For the CDR3, the DNA is TGTGCCAGTAGTATAGGGGACAGGGTCGAGACCCAGTACTTC. Protein product: CASSIGDRVETQYF.